This paragraph covers one TCR beta chain sequence. Its specificity is unknown. This sample is drawn from a study of T cell responses to AZD1222 COVID-19 vaccine. Study-wide results and caveats: Reportedly, close to half of spike-specific TCRs are directed against unmutated variant regions.

The protocol was immunoSEQ multiplex PCR, while the TCRdb copy is restricted to in-frame clones and leaves out a portion. In the table there are roughly 150,000 clones, around 85% of which are singletons. The CDR3 length is 14 residues. Germline V CDR1 and CDR2: SGHVS, FQNEAQ. The V end lost 1 base, the J end lost 8 bases, and 12 bases lay between the germline ends. The sequence was obtained from an adult who had recovered from COVID-19. The chain has TRBV7-8 and TRBJ1-5; the D gene is possibly TRBD1 (6 bases). The specimen was peripheral blood, collected after recovery from COVID-19. CDR3 coding DNA: TGTGCCAGCAGCTTAGAGGTGGGGGCCAAGCCCCAGCATTTT. Translation: CASSLEVGAKPQHF.